This T cell receptor (beta chain) was captured in a study of cytomegalovirus exposure and HLA in healthy donors. Both 60 Vbeta primers and 13 Jbeta primers went into the PCR. Sequencing was performed with immunoSEQ multiplex PCR; in TCRdb, only in-frame clones are kept and a portion is missing. The sample contains fewer than 250,000 clones, about 83% of which appear only once. V was shortened by 4 bases and J by 0 bases, with 12 bases between the two germline ends. The CDR3 has 16 residues. Per the germline V gene, CDR1 is KGHSH and CDR2 is LQKENI. The TCR originated in a woman between 45 and 60 years old in good health and CMV-seropositive. This rearrangement joins TRBV18 to TRBJ1-4; D ambiguous. Input material: PBMCs. The CDR3 spells CASSLLNTATNEKLFF. In DNA form, the CDR3 reads TGTGCCAGCTCACTACTAAACACTGCAACTAATGAAAAACTGTTTTTT.